This entry lists 19 T cell receptor beta chains sequenced from one sample in a study of CD8 T cells in ankylosing spondylitis. TCRdb re-derived calls from the 5' RACE reads in MiXCR, one entry per CDR3 protein. This sample has about 240,000 distinct CDR3 sequences, with around 7.8% found just once. The sequenced sample was blood, either unsorted or a sorted T cell fraction (not recorded which). All receptors derive from a male donor with ankylosing spondylitis or in good health (not recorded which).

The chain carries TRBV10-3 and TRBJ2-6; no clear D gene. CDR3 size: 13 residues. Between the trimmed V and J ends, which lost 3 bases and 3 bases, there was a span of 3 bases. Looked up from germline, CDR1 is ENHRY and CDR2 is SYGVKD. CDR3 in DNA: TGTGCCATCAGTGATGTTGGGGCCAACGTCCTGACTTTC. Encoded protein: CAISDVGANVLTF.

This clonotype showed up many times. V is TRBV20-1 and J is TRBJ2-3; the match to TRBD2 covers 11 bases. Germline lookup yields CDR1 DFQATT and CDR2 SNEGSKA (reference sequence). The CDR3 is made up of 14 amino acids. The CDR3 DNA reads TGCAGCGCACTCCTAGCGGGGGGTTCAGATACGCAGTATTTT. It specifies CSALLAGGSDTQYF.

V gene TRBV7-9 combines with J gene TRBJ2-1; TRBD1 agrees at 8 bases. The CDR3 is 13 residues long. CDR1 is SEHNR, CDR2 FQNEAQ, per germline (reference sequence). V trimming: 5 bases; J trimming: 9 bases; junction bases outside the gene matches: 6. CDR3 nucleotides: TGTGCCAGCAGCCGGGACAGGAAGGGTGAGCAGTTCTTC. Translating gives CASSRDRKGEQFF.

In this sample, this clonotype turned up many times. V is TRBV30 and J is TRBJ1-2, with TRBD1 matching 7 bases. The CDR3 covers 12 residues. Trimming took 1 base from V and 7 from J; bases not matched to a gene: 3. Germline values: CDR1 GTSNPN, CDR2 SVGIG (reference sequence). The CDR3 nucleotides are TGTGCCTGGAGTGACAGGGGCTCTGGCTACACCTTC. This gives the protein CAWSDRGSGYTF.

This clonotype was detected many times. J is TRBJ2-1 and V is TRBV7-2, with a possible D match to TRBD2 (6 bases). V lost 1 base, J lost 8 bases, and 18 bases lay in between. The CDR3 has 16 amino acids. The germline CDR1 and CDR2 sequences are SGHTA and FQGNSA. The CDR3 sequence: CASSLGAEAAGYEQFF. DNA for the CDR3: TGTGCCAGCAGCTTAGGAGCGGAGGCAGCGGGCTATGAGCAGTTCTTC.

This clonotype was recorded at least ten times. This rearrangement joins TRBV4-2 to TRBJ2-5; 14 bases are shared with TRBD2. Germline assignment: CDR1 LGHNA and CDR2 YNFKEQ. With 6 bases clipped from V and 1 base from J, the junction kept 7 bases outside the gene matches. This CDR3 is built from 17 residues. The DNA for the CDR3 is TGTGCCAGCAGTCTCACCGGGACTAGCGGGGGCCAAGAGACCCAGTACTTC. Its translation is CASSLTGTSGGQETQYF.

This clonotype was counted many times. The J gene is TRBJ2-5, the V gene TRBV20-1; D gene ambiguous. V was cut by 3 bases and J by 2 bases, with 7 bases left in between. The CDR3 length is 12 residues. CDR1 and CDR2 from the germline V gene are DFQATT and SNEGSKA (reference sequence). The CDR3 region has the DNA TGCAGTGCTAGTAGAAGGCAAGAGACCCAGTACTTC. It is translated as CSASRRQETQYF.

This clonotype occurred many times. V is TRBV7-8 and J is TRBJ1-1, with 7 bases matching TRBD1. Germline V gene lookup returns CDR1 SGHVS and CDR2 FQNEAQ. V lost 0 bases, J lost 5 bases, and 9 bases stayed unmatched. This CDR3 region has 16 residues. CDR3 sequence (DNA): TGTGCCAGCAGCTTAGCTGAGGGGGCTAGGACGACTGAAGCTTTCTTT. Protein: CASSLAEGARTTEAFF.

This clonotype was found many times. This chain uses TRBV12-3 or TRBV12-4 with TRBJ1-2; 7 nucleotides align to TRBD1. V gave up 5 bases and J gave up 2 bases; unmatched junction bases: 14. The CDR3 has 17 residues. CDR3 sequence (DNA): TGTGCCAGCAGTCCCTATACAGGGGCAGATTCGAACTATGGCTACACCTTC. Its translation: CASSPYTGADSNYGYTF.

The J gene is TRBJ1-2, the V gene TRBV20-1; tentative D call: TRBD1 (5 bases). Germline values: CDR1 DFQATT, CDR2 SNEGSKA (reference sequence). This CDR3 region has 15 residues. With 1 base removed from V and 4 bases from J, the gap between germline ends came to 16 bases. The CDR3 DNA sequence: TGCAGTGCTAGAGGCCAATCCGACAGAGCCTATGGCTACACCTTC. Its translation is CSARGQSDRAYGYTF.

This clonotype has ten or more counts. The rearrangement joins TRBV20-1 to TRBJ2-1; D might be TRBD2 (6 bases). The ends were cut back, 6 bases at V and 0 bases at J, with 18 bases in the middle. Germline-derived CDR1 and CDR2 are DFQATT and SNEGSKA (reference sequence). This CDR3 contains 16 residues. The CDR3 protein is CSAEGAVGGSYNEQFF. The CDR3 region has the DNA TGCAGTGCCGAAGGGGCAGTGGGGGGCTCCTACAATGAGCAGTTCTTC.

Many counts were recorded for this clonotype. V usage is TRBV7-2 and J usage is TRBJ2-3, with D perhaps being TRBD1 or TRBD2 (5 bases each). Trimming stripped 1 base from V and 14 bases from J, with 19 bases between. Germline lookup yields CDR1 SGHTA and CDR2 FQGNSA. The CDR3 extends over 14 amino acids. The CDR3 loop is CASSLDPPGTVAYF. CDR3 DNA sequence: TGTGCCAGCAGCTTAGACCCCCCTGGGACGGTGGCGTATTTT.

This clonotype was seen repeatedly, ten times or more. This sequence joins TRBV12-3 or TRBV12-4 and TRBJ2-3; tentatively, D is TRBD1 (6 bases). Between the trimmed V and J ends, which lost 5 bases and 1 base, there was a span of 16 bases. The CDR3 runs 16 residues. The CDR3 spells CASSPLRGHRTDTQYF. Here the CDR3 DNA reads TGTGCCAGCAGTCCCCTCCGGGGACACCGCACAGATACGCAGTATTTT.

This clonotype was counted ten times or more. The V call is TRBV27, the J call TRBJ2-7; TRBD1 agrees at 7 bases. Germline lookup yields CDR1 MNHEY and CDR2 SMNVEV (reference sequence). V dropped 3 bases and J dropped 3; count of bases not matched to a gene: 5. CDR3 size: 14 residues. In nucleotides, the CDR3 is TGTGCCAGCAGTTTCTCGGGACAGTACTACGAGCAGTACTTC. It codes for CASSFSGQYYEQYF.

Note on this clonotype: A much larger clone lies one base from this, so it may be a read error. The conserved final phenylalanine or tryptophan is absent from the CDR3, which likely points to a read error. This chain links TRBV30 with TRBJ1-1; D not certain. The CDR3 runs to 12 residues. The germline V gene has CDR1 GTSNPN and CDR2 SVGIG (reference sequence). The ends were cut back, 1 base at V and 1 base at J, with 4 bases in the middle. The CDR3 nucleotides read TGTGCCTGGAGTGACGGGAACACTGAAGCTTTCATT. Amino acid sequence: CAWSDGNTEAFI.

This clonotype was recorded many times. The chain links TRBV28 to TRBJ2-2; 12 bases map to TRBD2. The CDR3 sequence is 18 residues long. Trimming removed 3 bases from V and 3 bases from J; junction bases left unmatched: 8. Per the germline V gene, CDR1 is MDHEN and CDR2 is SYDVKM. The CDR3 nucleotides are TGTGCCAGCAGTTTCCCTAGCGGGAGGGCCCTCGACACCGGGGAGCTGTTTTTT. As protein: CASSFPSGRALDTGELFF.

V is TRBV28 and J is TRBJ1-5; 8 bases are shared with TRBD1. J gave up 8 bases and V 1 base, and 7 bases lay outside the gene matches. The CDR3 covers 15 residues. Germline V gene data show CDR1 as MDHEN and CDR2 as SYDVKM. The CDR3, as DNA: TGTGCCAGCAGTTTATCCCTCCAGGGGGCTGAGCCCCAGCATTTT. Translation: CASSLSLQGAEPQHF.

This sequence joins TRBV6-2 or TRBV6-3 and TRBJ2-7, with 7 positions matching TRBD1. The CDR3 has 13 residues. Trimming cost V 6 bases and J 7 bases; bases outside gene matches: 9. Germline loops: CDR1 MNHEY, CDR2 SVGEGT. CDR3 amino acids: CASSDRVTQEQYF. CDR3 DNA sequence: TGTGCCAGCAGCGACAGGGTAACTCAGGAGCAGTACTTC.

This clonotype has at least ten counts. The V and J genes are TRBV7-6 and TRBJ2-2, with 7 positions matching TRBD2. V dropped 6 bases and J dropped 2; count of bases not matched to a gene: 12. Germline-derived CDR1 and CDR2 are SGHVS and FNYEAQ. This CDR3 has 17 amino acids. In DNA form, the CDR3 reads TGTGCCAGCAGGGCTAGTTCCGGGGGGACTAACACCGGGGAGCTGTTTTTT. This encodes CASRASSGGTNTGELFF. The entire variable domain, with the rest obtained from reference TRBV7-6 and TRBJ2-2, is as follows: GAGVSQSPRYKVTKRGQDVALRCDPISGHVSLYWYRQALGQGPEFLTYFNYEAQQDKSGLPNDRFSAERPEGSISTLTIQRTEQRDSAMYRCASRASSGGTNTGELFFGEGSRLTVL.